This TCR beta chain is drawn from a study of cytomegalovirus exposure and HLA in healthy donors (dated by TCRdb to the late 2010s). Study-level background: An earlier analysis of some 600 of the donors reported around 280 Gb of sequence data and roughly 120 million unique TCR beta sequences obtained from about 170 million T cells. An early release that covered roughly 600 HLA-typed donors contained around 300 gigabases of sequencing data and tens of millions of unique TCR sequences. Of the roughly 410 genotyped donors, roughly 80% were placed in the genetic ancestry cluster associated with self-reported Caucasian donors. The study aimed to test whether signatures of past pathogen exposure could be identified by cataloging public T cell receptors. Using immunosequencing, the study profiled T cell repertoires from 500 to 800 subjects and related those repertoires to cytomegalovirus serostatus. In addition to the first cohort of 666 subjects, a separate validation cohort of under 150 different subjects was used. High-throughput TCR immunosequencing, statistical association of individual TCRs with disease status, and machine learning were combined to predict cytomegalovirus infection status. A later analysis re-analyzed previously published TCR beta repertoires from roughly 630 donors and added high-resolution HLA genotyping to study TCR occurrence patterns. In the later analysis, no new phenotypic data were used to find candidate immune exposures; instead, reliance was placed on TCR beta sequences and their occurrence across donors. An earlier analysis of 587 of the donors used high-throughput TCR beta sequencing to judge whether each TCR beta V gene segment behaved as functional or pseudogenic. Donor age, sex, ethnicity and CMV serostatus were compiled alongside the repertoire data. In a later genetic analysis, genome-wide SNP genotypes for about three fifths of the roughly 670 donors were used, and that subset was treated as a discovery cohort. Every repertoire in the discovery cohort had been generated on one and the same sequencing platform. Class I and class II HLA loci were covered by the typing at four-digit resolution. Typing coverage differed by locus: A, B, C, DRB1 and DQB1 were typed in roughly 629-640 donors, DQA1 in around 500, DPA1 in 606, and DPB1 in 472. Because of strong linkage in the cohort, roughly five DR-DQ haplotypes were treated as single units for association and clustering. On average, over 200,000 unique TCR beta nucleotide sequences were sequenced per donor among 398 genotyped donors of the cohort, with roughly 18% of those sequences being non-productive.

Library prep was done by the immunoSEQ multiplex PCR assay. For the multiplex PCR, a mixture combining 60 forward primers for TCR Vbeta segments and 13 reverse primers for TCR Jbeta segments was used. The CDR3 region of rearranged TCR beta genes was amplified from genomic DNA by a multiplex PCR assay. On the Illumina HiSeq System, the amplified TCR beta libraries were sequenced as 87-base-pair reads. Regarding the original processing steps: Across the roughly 670 repertoires, a later analysis counted approximately 75 million unique TCR beta chains, roughly 11 million of which were shared by at least two donors. To remove PCR and sequencing errors, raw reads were error-corrected and collapsed into unique sequences using a nearest-neighbor algorithm that merged closely related sequences. To assign V, D and J gene segments, CDR3 sequences were aligned to IMGT reference sequences. For a sequence to be retained, a match of at least six nucleotides was required to both a V gene segment and a J gene segment. A rearrangement counted as productive if the CDR3 had no stop codons and remained in frame with V and J, and every other rearrangement counted as non-productive. Following IMGT convention, CDR3 was defined as the stretch from the second conserved V-encoded cysteine to the conserved J-encoded phenylalanine. In an earlier analysis of around 600 of the donors, sequences lacking an unambiguous match to a single V gene segment were excluded. An earlier analysis of fewer than 650 of the donors classified V segments as functional when productive rearrangements were above 56.7% and as segregating when the standard deviation between donors was above 5%. A statistical classification framework was built to diagnose cytomegalovirus status from the catalog of TCR beta chain sequences. In a later analysis, V and J genes were assigned by comparing TCR nucleotide sequences against IMGT/GENE-DB human TR gene sequences. In a later analysis, CDR3 sequences and most-parsimonious VDJ recombination scenarios were assigned using the TCRdist pipeline. In a later analysis, each TCR beta chain was defined by its CDR3 amino acid sequence together with its V-gene family, and reads lacking a unique V-gene family were excluded. To address suspected cross-contamination and a sequencing artifact, a later analysis removed 592 highly shared, low-generation-probability nucleotide sequences. A later analysis calculated a clonal expansion index for each public chain from normalized within-repertoire ranks of inferred template counts. A later analysis computed generation probabilities with a VDJ recombination model fitted to out-of-frame rearrangements, and checked the results against IGoR. In a later analysis, hypergeometric tests were used to score TCR-TCR, TCR-HLA and TCR-CMV co-occurrence, with a repertoire-size bias correction applied to TCR pairs. A later analysis estimated false discovery rates by permuting HLA or CMV assignments 20 times. A later analysis grouped co-occurring TCRs with DBSCAN, adding TCRdist sequence similarity when clustering within HLA-allele-positive subsets. Repertoires with fewer than 30,000 or more than 120,000 public chains were left out of co-occurrence clustering, as were four to six repertoires with anomalous nucleotide sharing. Entries here come from immuneACCESS through TCRdb and include only in-frame sequences with V and J called. Some clones fail to appear in such tables; in the studies checked, an unresolved V gene covers under half of the shortfall, and the cause of the remainder is unknown. V and J calls and clone size are as listed in that table; D and trimming were resolved from the DNA. This sample is represented by some 200,000 clones; approximately 82% of them were singletons. The ten most abundant clones make up 0.5% to 0.7% of the sample.

General findings and caveats noted by the study authors: A further reported finding was that TCR beta sequences accurately predicted the HLA-A and HLA-B alleles for most subjects in the first cohort. Most TCR sequences were observed very rarely across donors, whereas some public TCRs were present in many individuals. HLA typing was unavailable for some donors at each locus, so association tests used only the typed subset. In a later analysis, TCR association rates were found to vary across HLA loci, with the most associated TCRs seen for DRB1 alleles and the fewest for HLA-C alleles. The only immune exposure information available for the cohort was CMV serostatus. This cohort had only TCR beta chains sequenced, and the lack of alpha or paired-chain data limited which features could be detected. When HLA alleles, especially DR and DQ, strongly co-occurred, attributing TCR associations to individual alleles was difficult. Some IMGT-functional V segments, including TRBV6-2 and TRBV6-3, could not be told apart with the 87-base-pair reads, so those segments were excluded. In a later analysis, HLA-associated TCR beta chains were found to be more clonally expanded and to have lower generation probabilities than equally common non-associated chains. The classifier was reported to diagnose cytomegalovirus status with high specificity and sensitivity in both the original and validation cohorts. A total of fewer than 200 TCR beta chains were listed by the study as associated with cytomegalovirus. The sequencing pipeline was judged likely to have produced a cluster of highly shared sequence variants as a technical artifact. Because counts were too low, about 17 rarely observed V segments, including chromosome 9 orphons, were excluded from the earlier analysis of around 590 of the donors. Broadly in line with IMGT annotations, most TCR beta V segments showed up in productive rearrangements about 90% or about 30% of the time in an earlier analysis of approximately 600 of the donors. Sequencing depth was assumed to be roughly uniform across donors in the presence/absence analyses, though that assumption may not hold. In a later analysis, most CMV-associated TCR beta chains were found to appear HLA-restricted, with HLA associations seemingly driven largely by CMV exposure. A few of the identified cytomegalovirus-associated TCR beta chains were confirmed in vitro to be specific for cytomegalovirus antigens. Correlated functional status among segregating V segments might be attributable to linkage disequilibrium, but an unknown experimental factor could not be ruled out. According to a later analysis, parvovirus B19, influenza, CMV and Epstein-Barr virus appeared linked to several top co-occurrence clusters. A later genetic analysis reported fewer N-insertions in productive TCRs among donors in an Asian-associated ancestry cluster than the approximately 670-donor mean. Specific HLA alleles were associated with 18,000 or so TCR beta sequences at a false discovery rate of 0.05 in a later analysis. The authors suggested that the approach could potentially be extended to other disease states and immunological phenotypes. An association between a missense DCLRE1C variant and V-gene and J-gene trimming of TCR beta chains was found in a later genetic analysis and replicated in an independent cohort.

A note on this clone: What this receptor recognizes is not known. Base qualities are not provided; no much larger clone lies one nucleotide away.

The germline V gene gives CDR1 as MGHRA and CDR2 as YSYEKL. Compared with germline, V lacks 0 bases and J lacks 6 bases; bases without a gene match: 14. Reading from cysteine to phenylalanine, the CDR3 counts 18 amino acids. Only CDR3 DNA is held: 54 bases, read in frame from base 1. The cohort consisted of approximately 670 healthy bone marrow donors. At the time of sampling, every cohort member was nominally healthy, though immune exposures that went unrecorded were likely present. The donor tested CMV seronegative, placing the donor among the 350 or so seronegative members of the cohort. A peripheral blood sample was provided by each donor, and peripheral blood mononuclear cells were used for TCR beta sequencing. The Qiagen DNeasy Blood Extraction Kit was used to extract genomic DNA from the blood cell samples.

The sequence derives from a woman aged 40 to 49 in good health and CMV-seronegative. Sequencing was done on a sample of PBMCs. The chain links TRBV4-1 with TRBJ1-3, with 7 bases matching TRBD1. The sequenced DNA: TGCGCCAGCAGCCAAGAGAGGGGGCTCTGGGGAGGAGAAAACACCATATATTTT. Its protein is CASSQERGLWGGENTIYF.